This T cell receptor beta chain comes out of a study of PD-L1 blockade in urothelial cancer (dated 2017 in TCRdb). About the full investigation: Every patient began therapy around 2014 and was given atezolizumab 1,200 mg intravenously every 3 weeks. About 85% of the roughly 29 patients were males with bladder-origin urothelial cancer, and about two thirds of the roughly 30 reported a prior smoking history. Patients had an ECOG performance status of 0 or 1 and had received between 0 and 3 prior chemotherapy regimens. Blood samples were analyzed at two time points: 3 weeks after treatment start (second dose) and 6 weeks after treatment start. Blood samples gave median yields of around 150,000 T cells and 83,000 or so unique TCRs, along with a median clonality of 0.080. The study, an exploratory multi-omic analysis, examined somatic, immune and clinical correlates of response to PD-L1 blockade with atezolizumab in urothelial cancer. Pretreatment tumor samples, along with matched peripheral blood serially collected before and after atezolizumab treatment, were subjected to TCR sequencing. Durable clinical benefit meant progression-free survival longer than 6 months, and TCR features were also tested against progression-free and overall survival. In the same patients who had TCR sequencing, pretreatment tumors also underwent whole exome sequencing and RNA sequencing. Durable clinical benefit was achieved by nine patients but not by the remaining 20. Around 29 patients had pretreatment blood TCR-seq, roughly 24 had at least one posttreatment blood collection, and roughly 24 had tumor TCR-seq. Overall study results and their limits: Because of the small sample size (n ≈ 29) and the many exploratory analyses performed, the results are intended to be regarded as hypothesis-generating. Patients with durable benefit showed greater expansion of tumor-associated TCR clones in peripheral blood 3 weeks after starting treatment (n ≈ 21, p = 0.022). A pretreatment peripheral blood TCR clonality below the median was linked to improved progression-free and overall survival.

The cohort included 25 to 30 patients with locally advanced or metastatic urothelial carcinoma who were treated at Memorial Sloan Kettering on a trial protocol. Peripheral blood mononuclear cells were collected pretreatment and during treatment, at between 1 and 8 total time points per patient. The Qiagen DNeasy Blood extraction kit was used to purify genomic DNA from total PBMCs and from tumor samples. PBMCs were collected pretreatment and during treatment and were isolated and stored as previously described. Each PCR received spiked-in synthetic TCR analog templates so that absolute template abundance could be estimated from read counts. The immunoSEQ assay was used to amplify TCRbeta CDR3 regions from genomic DNA with bias-controlled V and J gene primers. Sequencing of rearranged TCRbeta segments was performed at approximately 20X coverage. In the authors' own workflow: Sequencing errors were corrected by clustering and CDR3s were annotated against IMGT to assign V, D and J genes. Downstream analyses used only productive TCRbeta rearrangements and left out out-of-frame or stop-codon sequences. Clonality was calculated as one minus the Shannon entropy normalized by the log of the number of unique productive sequences. Fisher's exact test with Benjamini-Hochberg correction, at a threshold of adjusted p below 0.01, was used to find clones that differed between time points or between blood and tumor. Held by TCRdb, this immuneACCESS table contains in-frame sequences only and omits some clones. Under half of the omission traces to an unresolved V gene where checked; the cause of the rest is unknown. That table gives V, J and clone size, and the DNA gave D and trimming. Recorded for this sample are roughly 40,000 clones; roughly 80% of them occurred a single time. The ten biggest clones cover under 3% of the sample.

As regards this clone: The specificity of this receptor is unknown. Base qualities were left out, and no much larger clone turns up one base away.

Per the germline V gene (reference sequence), SEHNR is the CDR1 and FQNEAQ is the CDR2. The CDR3, cysteine through phenylalanine, is 16 amino acids long. Just CDR3 DNA is preserved here, 48 bases in frame from base 1. The germline ends are 13 bases apart after V is trimmed by 3 bases and J by 1 base. The chain couples TRBV7-9 to TRBJ2-1; TRBD1 is possibly the D segment (6 matching bases). The TCR sequence derives from a man between 65 and 85 years old with urothelial cancer. This specimen consisted of PBMCs, obtained around atezolizumab (anti-PD-L1) treatment. The DNA sequence is TGTGCCAGCAGCTTCAGGGGCGGAGCGTCCTACAATGAGCAGTTCTTC. Its protein reads: CASSFRGGASYNEQFF.